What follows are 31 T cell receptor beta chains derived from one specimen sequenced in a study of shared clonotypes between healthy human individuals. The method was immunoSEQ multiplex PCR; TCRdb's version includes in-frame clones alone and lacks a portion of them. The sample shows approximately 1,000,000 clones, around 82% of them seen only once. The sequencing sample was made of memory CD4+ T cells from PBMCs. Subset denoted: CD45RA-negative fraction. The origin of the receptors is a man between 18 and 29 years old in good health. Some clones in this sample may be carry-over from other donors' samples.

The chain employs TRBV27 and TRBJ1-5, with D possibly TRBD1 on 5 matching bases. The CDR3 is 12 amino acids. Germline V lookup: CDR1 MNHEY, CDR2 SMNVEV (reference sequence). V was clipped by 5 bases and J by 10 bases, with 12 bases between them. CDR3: CASSASGGPQHF. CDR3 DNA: TGTGCCAGCAGTGCCTCCGGGGGACCCCAGCATTTT.

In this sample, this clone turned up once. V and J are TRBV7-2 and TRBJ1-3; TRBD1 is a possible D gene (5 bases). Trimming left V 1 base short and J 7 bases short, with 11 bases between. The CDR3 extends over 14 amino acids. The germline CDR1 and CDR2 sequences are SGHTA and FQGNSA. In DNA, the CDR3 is TGTGCCAGCAGCTTAGGGGGCAGGGTGAACACCATATATTTT. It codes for CASSLGGRVNTIYF. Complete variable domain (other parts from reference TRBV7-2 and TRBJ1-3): GAGVSQSPSNKVTEKGKDVELRCDPISGHTALYWYRQSLGQGLEFLIYFQGNSAPDKSGLPSDRFSAERTGGSVSTLTIQRTQQEDSAVYLCASSLGGRVNTIYFGEGSWLTVV.

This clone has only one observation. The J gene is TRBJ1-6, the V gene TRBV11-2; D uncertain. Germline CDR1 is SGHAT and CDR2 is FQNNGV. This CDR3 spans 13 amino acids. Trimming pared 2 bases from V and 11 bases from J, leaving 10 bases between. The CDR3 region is CASSLIYSAPLHF. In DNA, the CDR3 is TGTGCCAGCAGCTTAATTTACTCTGCACCCCTCCACTTT.

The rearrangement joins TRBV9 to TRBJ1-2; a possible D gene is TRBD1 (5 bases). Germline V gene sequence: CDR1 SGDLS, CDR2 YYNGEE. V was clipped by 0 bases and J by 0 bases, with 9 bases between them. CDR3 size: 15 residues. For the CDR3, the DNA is TGTGCCAGCAGCGTAGGGGGGAAGGCTAACTATGGCTACACCTTC. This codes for CASSVGGKANYGYTF.

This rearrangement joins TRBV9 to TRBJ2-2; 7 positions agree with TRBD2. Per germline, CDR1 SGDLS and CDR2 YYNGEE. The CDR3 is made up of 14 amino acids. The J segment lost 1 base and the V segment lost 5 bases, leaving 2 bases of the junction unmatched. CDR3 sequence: CASRREGNTGELFF. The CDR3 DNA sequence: TGTGCCAGCAGGAGGGAGGGGAACACCGGGGAGCTGTTTTTT.

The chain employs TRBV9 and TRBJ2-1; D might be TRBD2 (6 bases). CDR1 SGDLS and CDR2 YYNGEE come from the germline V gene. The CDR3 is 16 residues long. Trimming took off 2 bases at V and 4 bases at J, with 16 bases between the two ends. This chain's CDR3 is CASSVSTSSLYNEQFF. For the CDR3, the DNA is TGTGCCAGCAGCGTGTCAACTAGCTCGCTTTACAATGAGCAGTTCTTC. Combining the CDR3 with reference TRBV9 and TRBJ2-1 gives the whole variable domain DSGVTQTPKHLITATGQRVTLRCSPRSGDLSVYWYQQSLDQGLQFLIQYYNGEERAKGNILERFSAQQFPDLHSELNLSSLELGDSALYFCASSVSTSSLYNEQFFGPGTRLTVL.

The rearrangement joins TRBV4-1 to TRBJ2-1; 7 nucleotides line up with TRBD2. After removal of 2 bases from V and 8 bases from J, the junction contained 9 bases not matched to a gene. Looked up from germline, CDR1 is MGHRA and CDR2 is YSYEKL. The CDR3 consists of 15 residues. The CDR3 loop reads CASSQPRGGIHEQFF. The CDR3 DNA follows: TGCGCCAGCAGCCAACCCCGGGGAGGGATCCATGAGCAGTTCTTC.

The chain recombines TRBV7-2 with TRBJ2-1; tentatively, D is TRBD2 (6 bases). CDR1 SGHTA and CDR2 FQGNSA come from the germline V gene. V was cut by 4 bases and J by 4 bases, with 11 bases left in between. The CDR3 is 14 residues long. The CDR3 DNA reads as TGTGCCAGCAGCTCCCGGGAGCGGTACAATGAGCAGTTCTTC. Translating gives CASSSRERYNEQFF.

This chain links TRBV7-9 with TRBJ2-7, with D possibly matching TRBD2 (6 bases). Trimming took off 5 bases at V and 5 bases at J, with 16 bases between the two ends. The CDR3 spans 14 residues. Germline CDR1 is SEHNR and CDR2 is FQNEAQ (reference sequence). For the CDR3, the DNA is TGTGCCAGCAGCCCCAAGGACTACACCGACGAGCAGTACTTC. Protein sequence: CASSPKDYTDEQYF.

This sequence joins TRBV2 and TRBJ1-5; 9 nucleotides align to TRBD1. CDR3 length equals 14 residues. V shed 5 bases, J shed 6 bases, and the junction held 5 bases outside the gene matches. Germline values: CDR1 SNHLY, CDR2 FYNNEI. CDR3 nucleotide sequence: TGTGCCAGCAGTTCGGACAGGGGTACTCAGCCCCAGCATTTT. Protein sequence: CASSSDRGTQPQHF.

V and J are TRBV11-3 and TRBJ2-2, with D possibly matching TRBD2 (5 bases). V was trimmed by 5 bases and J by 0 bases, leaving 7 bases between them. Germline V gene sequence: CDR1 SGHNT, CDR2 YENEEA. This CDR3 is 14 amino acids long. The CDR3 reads CASSRAANTGELFF. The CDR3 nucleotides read TGTGCCAGCAGCCGAGCGGCGAACACCGGGGAGCTGTTTTTT. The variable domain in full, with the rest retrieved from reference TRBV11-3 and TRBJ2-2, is EAGVVQSPRYKIIEKKQPVAFWCNPISGHNTLYWYLQNLGQGPELLIRYENEEAVDDSQLPKDRFSAERLKGVDSTLKIQPAELGDSAVYLCASSRAANTGELFFGEGSRLTVL.

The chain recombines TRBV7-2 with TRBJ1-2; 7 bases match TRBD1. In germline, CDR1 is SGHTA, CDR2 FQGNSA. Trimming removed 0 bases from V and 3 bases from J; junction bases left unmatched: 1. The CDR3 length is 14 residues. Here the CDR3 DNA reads TGTGCCAGCAGCTTAGCAGGGGGCGACTATGGCTACACCTTC. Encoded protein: CASSLAGGDYGYTF.

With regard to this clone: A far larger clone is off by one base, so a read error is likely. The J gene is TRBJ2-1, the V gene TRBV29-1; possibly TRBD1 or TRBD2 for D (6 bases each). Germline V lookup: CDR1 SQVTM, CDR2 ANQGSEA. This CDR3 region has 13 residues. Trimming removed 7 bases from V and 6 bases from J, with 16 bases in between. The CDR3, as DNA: TGCAGCGCACTTAGGGGGGTGGTCAATGAGCAGTTCTTC. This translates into CSALRGVVNEQFF.

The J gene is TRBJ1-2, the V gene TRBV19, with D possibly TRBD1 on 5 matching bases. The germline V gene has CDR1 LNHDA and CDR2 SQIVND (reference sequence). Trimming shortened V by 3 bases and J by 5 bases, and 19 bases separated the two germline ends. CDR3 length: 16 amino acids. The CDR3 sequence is CASSITAGPRTYGYTF. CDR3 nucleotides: TGTGCCAGTAGTATTACGGCTGGTCCTAGGACATATGGCTACACCTTC. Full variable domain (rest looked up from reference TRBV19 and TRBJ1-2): DGGITQSPKYLFRKEGQNVTLSCEQNLNHDAMYWYRQDPGQGLRLIYYSQIVNDFQKGDIAEGYSVSREKKESFPLTVTSAQKNPTAFYLCASSITAGPRTYGYTFGSGTRLTVV.

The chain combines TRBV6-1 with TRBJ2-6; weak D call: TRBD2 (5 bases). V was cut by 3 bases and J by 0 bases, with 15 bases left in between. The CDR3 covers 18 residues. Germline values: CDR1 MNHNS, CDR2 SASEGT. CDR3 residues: CASSDTWAEVSGANVLTF. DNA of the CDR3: TGTGCCAGCAGTGACACGTGGGCGGAGGTCTCTGGGGCCAACGTCCTGACTTTC.

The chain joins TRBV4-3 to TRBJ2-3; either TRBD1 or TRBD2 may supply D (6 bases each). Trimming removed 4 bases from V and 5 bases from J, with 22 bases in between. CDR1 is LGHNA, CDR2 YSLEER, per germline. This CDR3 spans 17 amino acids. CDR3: CASSRGPGLVEKDTQYF. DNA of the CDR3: TGCGCCAGCAGCCGGGGGCCGGGACTGGTGGAGAAAGATACGCAGTATTTT.

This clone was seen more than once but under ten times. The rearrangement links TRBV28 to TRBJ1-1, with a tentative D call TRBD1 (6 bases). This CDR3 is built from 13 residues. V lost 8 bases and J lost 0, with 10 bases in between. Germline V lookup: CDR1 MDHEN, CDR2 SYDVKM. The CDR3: CASWGRLNTEAFF. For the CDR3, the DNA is TGTGCCAGCTGGGGGCGGCTGAACACTGAAGCTTTCTTT.

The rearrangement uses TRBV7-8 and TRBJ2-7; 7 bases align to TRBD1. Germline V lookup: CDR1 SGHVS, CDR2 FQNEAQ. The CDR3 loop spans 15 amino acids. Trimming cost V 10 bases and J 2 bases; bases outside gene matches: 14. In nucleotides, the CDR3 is TGTGCCACCTCTACCGGACAGGTTATCGCCTACGAGCAGTACTTC. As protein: CATSTGQVIAYEQYF.

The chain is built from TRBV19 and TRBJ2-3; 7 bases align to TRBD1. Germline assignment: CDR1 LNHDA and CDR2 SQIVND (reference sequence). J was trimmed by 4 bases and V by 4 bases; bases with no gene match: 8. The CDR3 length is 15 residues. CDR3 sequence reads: CASSTRTGDADTQYF. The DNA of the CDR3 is TGTGCCAGTAGTACTCGGACAGGAGACGCAGATACGCAGTATTTT.

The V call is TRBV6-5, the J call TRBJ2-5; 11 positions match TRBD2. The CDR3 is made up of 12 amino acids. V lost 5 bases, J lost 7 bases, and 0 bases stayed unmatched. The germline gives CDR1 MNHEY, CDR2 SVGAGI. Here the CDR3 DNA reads TGTGCCAGCAGTGGGACTAGCGGGACCCAGTACTTC. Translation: CASSGTSGTQYF.

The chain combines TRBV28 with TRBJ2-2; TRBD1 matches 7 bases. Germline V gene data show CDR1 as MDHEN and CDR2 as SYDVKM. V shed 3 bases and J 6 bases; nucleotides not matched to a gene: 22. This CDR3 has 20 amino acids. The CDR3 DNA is TGTGCCAGCAGTTTTAATCCAGGTTTAAATCGGGACGGACAGGCCGGGGAGCTGTTTTTT. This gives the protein CASSFNPGLNRDGQAGELFF. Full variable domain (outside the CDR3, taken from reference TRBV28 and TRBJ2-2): DVKVTQSSRYLVKRTGEKVFLECVQDMDHENMFWYRQDPGLGLRLIYFSYDVKMKEKGDIPEGYSVSREKKERFSLILESASTNQTSMYLCASSFNPGLNRDGQAGELFFGEGSRLTVL.

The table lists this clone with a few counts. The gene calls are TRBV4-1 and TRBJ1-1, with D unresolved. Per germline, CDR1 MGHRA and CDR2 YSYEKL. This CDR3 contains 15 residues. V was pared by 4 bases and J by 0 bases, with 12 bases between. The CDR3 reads CASSPRGRLNTEAFF. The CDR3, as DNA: TGCGCCAGCAGCCCCCGCGGTCGTCTGAACACTGAAGCTTTCTTT.

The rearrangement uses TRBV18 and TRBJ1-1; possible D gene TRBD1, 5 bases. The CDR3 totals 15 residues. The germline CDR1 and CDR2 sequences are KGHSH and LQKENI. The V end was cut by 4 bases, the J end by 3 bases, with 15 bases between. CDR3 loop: CASSQGPGIDTEAFF. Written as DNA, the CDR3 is TGTGCCAGCTCACAAGGTCCAGGGATAGACACTGAAGCTTTCTTT. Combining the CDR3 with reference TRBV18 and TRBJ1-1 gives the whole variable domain NAGVMQNPRHLVRRRGQEARLRCSPMKGHSHVYWYRQLPEEGLKFMVYLQKENIIDESGMPKERFSAEFPKEGPSILRIQQVVRGDSAAYFCASSQGPGIDTEAFFGQGTRLTVV.

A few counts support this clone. The CDR3 DNA reads TGTGCCAGCACAGGGACTAGCGCGGCCGGGGAGCTGTTTTTT. It codes for CASTGTSAAGELFF. The chain is built from TRBV18 and TRBJ2-2; TRBD2 agrees at 10 bases. V shed 8 bases and J 6 bases; nucleotides not matched to a gene: 6. From germline, CDR1 is KGHSH and CDR2 LQKENI. This CDR3 region has 14 residues.

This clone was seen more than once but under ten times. The CDR3 nucleotides are TGTGCCAGCCGCTGGGGAGGGCGCGCCTCCTACGAGCAGTACTTC. Residues: CASRWGGRASYEQYF. The chain joins TRBV5-6 to TRBJ2-7; 7 bases map to TRBD2. CDR3 length equals 15 residues. The V gene end was trimmed by 7 bases and the J gene end by 0 bases; junction bases not matched to a gene: 10. Germline CDR1 reads SGHDT; CDR2 reads YYEEEE.

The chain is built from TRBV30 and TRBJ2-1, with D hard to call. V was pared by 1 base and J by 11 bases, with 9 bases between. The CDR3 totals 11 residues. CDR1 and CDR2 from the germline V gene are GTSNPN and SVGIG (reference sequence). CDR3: CAWSGPRKQFF. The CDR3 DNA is TGTGCCTGGAGTGGCCCTCGTAAGCAGTTCTTC. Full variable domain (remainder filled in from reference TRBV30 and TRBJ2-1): SQTIHQWPATLVQPVGSPLSLECTVEGTSNPNLYWYRQAAGRGLQLLFYSVGIGQISSEVPQNLSASRPQDRQFILSSKKLLLSDSGFYLCAWSGPRKQFFGPGTRLTVL.

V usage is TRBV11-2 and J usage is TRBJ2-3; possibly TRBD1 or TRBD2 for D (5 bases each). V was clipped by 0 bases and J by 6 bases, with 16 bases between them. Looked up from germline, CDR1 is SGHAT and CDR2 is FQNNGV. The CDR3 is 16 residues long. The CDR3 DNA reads TGTGCCAGCAGCTTAGACGTTGAGGGGAACGGGGATACGCAGTATTTT. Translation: CASSLDVEGNGDTQYF.

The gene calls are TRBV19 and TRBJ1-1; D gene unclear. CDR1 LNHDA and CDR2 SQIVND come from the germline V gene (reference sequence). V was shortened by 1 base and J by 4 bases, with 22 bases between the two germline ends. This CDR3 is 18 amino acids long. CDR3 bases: TGTGCCAGTAGTATAGTTTGGGAACACTCAGCGGCGGGCACTGAAGCTTTCTTT. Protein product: CASSIVWEHSAAGTEAFF.

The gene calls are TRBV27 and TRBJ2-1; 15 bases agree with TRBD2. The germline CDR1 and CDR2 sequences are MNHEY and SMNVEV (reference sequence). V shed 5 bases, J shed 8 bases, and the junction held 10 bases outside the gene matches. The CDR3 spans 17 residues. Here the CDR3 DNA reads TGTGCCAGCAGTCCCCGGACTAGCGGGAGGGCCTTGGATGAGCAGTTCTTC. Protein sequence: CASSPRTSGRALDEQFF.

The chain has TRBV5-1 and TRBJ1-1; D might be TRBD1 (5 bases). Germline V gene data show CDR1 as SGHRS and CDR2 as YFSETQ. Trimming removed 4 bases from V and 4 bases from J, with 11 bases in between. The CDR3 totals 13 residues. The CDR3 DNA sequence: TGCGCCAGCAGCCAAAGGGACCCCACTGAAGCTTTCTTT. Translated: CASSQRDPTEAFF.

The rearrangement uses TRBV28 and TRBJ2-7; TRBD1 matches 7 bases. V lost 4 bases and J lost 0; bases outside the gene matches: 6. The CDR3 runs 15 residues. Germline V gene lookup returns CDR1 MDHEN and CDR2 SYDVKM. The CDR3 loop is CASSSGQASSYEQYF. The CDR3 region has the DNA TGTGCCAGCAGTTCTGGACAGGCCAGCTCCTACGAGCAGTACTTC.